This TCR beta chain stems from a study of T cell responses to AZD1222 COVID-19 vaccine. The protocol was immunoSEQ multiplex PCR, while the TCRdb copy is restricted to in-frame clones and leaves out a portion. The sample records 140,000 to 150,000 clones, roughly 89% being singletons. CDR1 and CDR2 (germline): SGHRS, YFSETQ. The CDR3 runs to 14 residues. V lost 0 bases and J lost 2, with 7 bases in between. The rearrangement uses TRBV5-1 and TRBJ2-3, with D unresolved. This TCR was recovered from an adult in good health. The source material was peripheral blood, sampled on day 0 of AZD1222 vaccination. CDR3 region: CASSLATTTDTQYF. Here the CDR3 DNA reads TGCGCCAGCAGCTTGGCCACAACCACAGATACGCAGTATTTT.